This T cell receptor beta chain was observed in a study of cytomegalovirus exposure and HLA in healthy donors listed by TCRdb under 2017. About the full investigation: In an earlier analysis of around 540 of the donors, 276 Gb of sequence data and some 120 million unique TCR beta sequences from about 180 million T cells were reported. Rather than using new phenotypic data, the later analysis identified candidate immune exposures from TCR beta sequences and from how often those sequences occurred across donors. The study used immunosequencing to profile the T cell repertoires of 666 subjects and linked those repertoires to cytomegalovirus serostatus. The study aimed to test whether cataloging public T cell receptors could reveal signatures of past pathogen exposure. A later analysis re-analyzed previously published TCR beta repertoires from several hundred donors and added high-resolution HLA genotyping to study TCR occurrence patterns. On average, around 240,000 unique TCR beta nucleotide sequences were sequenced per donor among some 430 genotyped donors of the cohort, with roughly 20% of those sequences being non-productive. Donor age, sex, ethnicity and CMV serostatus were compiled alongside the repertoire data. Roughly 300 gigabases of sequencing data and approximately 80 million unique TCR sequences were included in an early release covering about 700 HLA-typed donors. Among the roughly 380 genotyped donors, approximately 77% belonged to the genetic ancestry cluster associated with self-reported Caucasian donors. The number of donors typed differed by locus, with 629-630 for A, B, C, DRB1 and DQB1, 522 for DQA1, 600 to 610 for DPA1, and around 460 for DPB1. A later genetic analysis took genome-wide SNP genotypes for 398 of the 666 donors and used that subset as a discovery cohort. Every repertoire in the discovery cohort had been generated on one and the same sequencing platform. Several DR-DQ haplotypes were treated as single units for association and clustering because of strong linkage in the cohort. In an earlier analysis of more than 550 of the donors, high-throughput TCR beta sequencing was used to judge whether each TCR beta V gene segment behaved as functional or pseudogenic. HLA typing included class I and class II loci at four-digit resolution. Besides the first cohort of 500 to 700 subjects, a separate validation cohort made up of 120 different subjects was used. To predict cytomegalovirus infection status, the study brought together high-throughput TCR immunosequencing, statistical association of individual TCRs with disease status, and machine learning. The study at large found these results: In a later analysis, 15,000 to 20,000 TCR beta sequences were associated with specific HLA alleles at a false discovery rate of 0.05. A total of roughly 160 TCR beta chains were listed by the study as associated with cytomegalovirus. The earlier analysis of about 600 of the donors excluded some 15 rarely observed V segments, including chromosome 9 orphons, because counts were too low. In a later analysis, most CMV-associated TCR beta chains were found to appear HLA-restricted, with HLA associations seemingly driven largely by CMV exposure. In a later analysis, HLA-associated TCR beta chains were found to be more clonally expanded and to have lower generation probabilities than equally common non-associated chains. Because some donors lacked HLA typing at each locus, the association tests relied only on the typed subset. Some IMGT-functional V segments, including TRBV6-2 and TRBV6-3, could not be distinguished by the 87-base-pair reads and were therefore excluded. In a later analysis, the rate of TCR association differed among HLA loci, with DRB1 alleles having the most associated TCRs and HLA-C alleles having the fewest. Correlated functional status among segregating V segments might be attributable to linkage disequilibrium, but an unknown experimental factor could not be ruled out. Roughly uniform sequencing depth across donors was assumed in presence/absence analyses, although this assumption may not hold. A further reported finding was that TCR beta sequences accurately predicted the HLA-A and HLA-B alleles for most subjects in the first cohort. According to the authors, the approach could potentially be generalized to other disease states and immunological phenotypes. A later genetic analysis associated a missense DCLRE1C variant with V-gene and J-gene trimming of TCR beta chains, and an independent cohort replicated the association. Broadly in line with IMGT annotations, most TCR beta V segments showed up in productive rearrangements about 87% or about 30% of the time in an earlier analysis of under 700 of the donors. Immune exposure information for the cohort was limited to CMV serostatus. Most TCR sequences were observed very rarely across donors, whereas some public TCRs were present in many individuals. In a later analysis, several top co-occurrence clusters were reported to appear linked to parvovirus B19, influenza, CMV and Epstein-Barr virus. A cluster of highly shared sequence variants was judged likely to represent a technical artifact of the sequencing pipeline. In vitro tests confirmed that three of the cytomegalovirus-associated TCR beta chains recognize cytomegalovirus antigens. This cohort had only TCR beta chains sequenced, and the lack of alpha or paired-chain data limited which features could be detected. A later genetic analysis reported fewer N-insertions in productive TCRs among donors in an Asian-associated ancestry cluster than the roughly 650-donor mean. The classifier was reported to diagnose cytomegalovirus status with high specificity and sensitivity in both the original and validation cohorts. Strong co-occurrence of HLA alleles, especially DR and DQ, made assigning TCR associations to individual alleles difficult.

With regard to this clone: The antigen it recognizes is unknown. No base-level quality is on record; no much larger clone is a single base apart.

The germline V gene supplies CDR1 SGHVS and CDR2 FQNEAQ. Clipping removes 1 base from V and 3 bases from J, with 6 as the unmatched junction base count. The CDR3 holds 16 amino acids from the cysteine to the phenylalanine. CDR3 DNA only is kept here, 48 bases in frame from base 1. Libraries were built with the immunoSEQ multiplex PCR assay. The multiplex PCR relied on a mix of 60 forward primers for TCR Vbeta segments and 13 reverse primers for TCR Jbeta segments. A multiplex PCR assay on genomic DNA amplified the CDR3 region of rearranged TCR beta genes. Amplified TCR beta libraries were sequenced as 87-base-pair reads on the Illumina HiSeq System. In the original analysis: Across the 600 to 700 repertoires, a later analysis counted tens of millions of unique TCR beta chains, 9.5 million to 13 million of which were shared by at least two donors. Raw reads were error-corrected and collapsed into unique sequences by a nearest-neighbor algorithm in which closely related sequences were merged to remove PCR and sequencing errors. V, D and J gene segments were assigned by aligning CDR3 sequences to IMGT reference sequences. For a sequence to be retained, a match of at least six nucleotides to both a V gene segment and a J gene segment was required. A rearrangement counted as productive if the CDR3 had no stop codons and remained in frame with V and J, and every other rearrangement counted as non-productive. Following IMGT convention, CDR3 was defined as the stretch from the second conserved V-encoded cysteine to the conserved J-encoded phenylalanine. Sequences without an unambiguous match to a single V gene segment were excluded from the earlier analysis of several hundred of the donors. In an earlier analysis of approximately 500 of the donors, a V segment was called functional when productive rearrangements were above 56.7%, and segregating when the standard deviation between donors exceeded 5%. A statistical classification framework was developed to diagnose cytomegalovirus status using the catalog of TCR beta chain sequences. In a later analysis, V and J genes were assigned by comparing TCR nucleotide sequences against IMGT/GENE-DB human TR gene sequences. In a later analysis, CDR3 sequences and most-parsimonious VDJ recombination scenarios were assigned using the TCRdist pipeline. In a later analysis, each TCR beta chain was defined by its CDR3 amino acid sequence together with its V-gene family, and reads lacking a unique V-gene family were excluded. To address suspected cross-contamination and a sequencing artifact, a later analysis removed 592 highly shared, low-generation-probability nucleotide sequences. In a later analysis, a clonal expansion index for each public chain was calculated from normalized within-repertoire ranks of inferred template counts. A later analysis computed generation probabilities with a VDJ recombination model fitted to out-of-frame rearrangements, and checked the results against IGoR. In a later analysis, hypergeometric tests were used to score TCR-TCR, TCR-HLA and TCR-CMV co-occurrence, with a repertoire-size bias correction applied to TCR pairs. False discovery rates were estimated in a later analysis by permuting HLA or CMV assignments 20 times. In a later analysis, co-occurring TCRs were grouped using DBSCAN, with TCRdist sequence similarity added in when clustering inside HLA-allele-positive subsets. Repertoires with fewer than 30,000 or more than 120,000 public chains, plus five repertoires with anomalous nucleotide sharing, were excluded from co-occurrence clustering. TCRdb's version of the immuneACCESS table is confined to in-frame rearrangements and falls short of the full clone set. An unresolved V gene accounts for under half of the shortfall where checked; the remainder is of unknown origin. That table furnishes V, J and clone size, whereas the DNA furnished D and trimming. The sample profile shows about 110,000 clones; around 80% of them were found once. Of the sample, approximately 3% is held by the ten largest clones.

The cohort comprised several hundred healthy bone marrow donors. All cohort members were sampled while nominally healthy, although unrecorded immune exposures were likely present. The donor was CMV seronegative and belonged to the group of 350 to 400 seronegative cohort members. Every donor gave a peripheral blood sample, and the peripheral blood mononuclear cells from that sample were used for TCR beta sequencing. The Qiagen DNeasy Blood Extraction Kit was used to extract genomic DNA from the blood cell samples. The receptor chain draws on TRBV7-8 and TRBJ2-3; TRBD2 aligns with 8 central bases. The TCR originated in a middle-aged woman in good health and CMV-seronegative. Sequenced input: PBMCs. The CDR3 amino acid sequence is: CASSLVPGGLTDTQYF. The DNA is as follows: TGTGCCAGCAGCTTAGTACCGGGAGGGCTTACAGATACGCAGTATTTT.